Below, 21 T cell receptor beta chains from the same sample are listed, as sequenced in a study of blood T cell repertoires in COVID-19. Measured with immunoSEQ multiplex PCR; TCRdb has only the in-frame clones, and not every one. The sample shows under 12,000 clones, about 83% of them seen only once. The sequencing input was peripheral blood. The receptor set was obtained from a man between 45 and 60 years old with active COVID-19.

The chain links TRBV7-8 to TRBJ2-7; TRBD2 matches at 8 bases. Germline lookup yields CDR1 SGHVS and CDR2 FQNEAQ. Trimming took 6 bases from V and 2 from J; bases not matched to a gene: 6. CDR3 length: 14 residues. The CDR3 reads CASRLTGRAYEQYF. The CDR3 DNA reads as TGTGCCAGCAGGTTAACCGGGAGGGCCTACGAGCAGTACTTC.

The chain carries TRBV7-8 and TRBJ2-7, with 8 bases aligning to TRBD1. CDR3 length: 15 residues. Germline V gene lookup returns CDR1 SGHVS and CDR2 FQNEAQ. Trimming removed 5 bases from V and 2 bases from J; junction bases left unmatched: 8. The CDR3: CASSLRQGQPYEQYF. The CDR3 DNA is TGTGCCAGCAGCCTCAGACAGGGGCAACCCTACGAGCAGTACTTC.

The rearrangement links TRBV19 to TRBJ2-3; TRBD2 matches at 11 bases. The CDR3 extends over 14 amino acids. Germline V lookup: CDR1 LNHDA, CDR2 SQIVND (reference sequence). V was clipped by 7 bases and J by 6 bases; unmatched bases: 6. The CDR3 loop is CASIGTSGSDTQYF. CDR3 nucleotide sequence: TGTGCCAGTATTGGTACTAGCGGGAGTGATACGCAGTATTTT. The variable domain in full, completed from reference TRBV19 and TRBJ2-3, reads DGGITQSPKYLFRKEGQNVTLSCEQNLNHDAMYWYRQDPGQGLRLIYYSQIVNDFQKGDIAEGYSVSREKKESFPLTVTSAQKNPTAFYLCASIGTSGSDTQYFGPGTRLTVL.

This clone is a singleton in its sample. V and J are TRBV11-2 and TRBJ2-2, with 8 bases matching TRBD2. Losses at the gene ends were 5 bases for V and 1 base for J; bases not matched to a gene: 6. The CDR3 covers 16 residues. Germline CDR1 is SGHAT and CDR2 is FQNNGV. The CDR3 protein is CASSLGREGNTGELFF. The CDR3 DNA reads TGTGCCAGCAGCCTCGGACGGGAGGGGAACACCGGGGAGCTGTTTTTT.

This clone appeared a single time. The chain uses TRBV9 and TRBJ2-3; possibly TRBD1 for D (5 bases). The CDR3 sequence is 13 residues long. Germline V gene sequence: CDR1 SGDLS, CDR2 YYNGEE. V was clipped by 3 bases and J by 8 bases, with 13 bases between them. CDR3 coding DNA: TGTGCCAGCAGCGATGCGATGGGGCGTACGCAGTATTTT. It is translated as CASSDAMGRTQYF.

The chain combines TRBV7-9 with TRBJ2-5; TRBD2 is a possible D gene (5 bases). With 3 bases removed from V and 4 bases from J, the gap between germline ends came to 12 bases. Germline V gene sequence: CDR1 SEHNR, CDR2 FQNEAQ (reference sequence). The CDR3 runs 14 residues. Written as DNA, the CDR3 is TGTGCCAGCAGCTTCTTCGGGGAAGGAGAGACCCAGTACTTC. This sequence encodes CASSFFGEGETQYF.

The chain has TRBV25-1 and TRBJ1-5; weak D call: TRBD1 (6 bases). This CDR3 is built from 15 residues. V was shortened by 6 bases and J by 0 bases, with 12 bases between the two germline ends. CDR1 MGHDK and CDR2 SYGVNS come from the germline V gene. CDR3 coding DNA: TGTGCCAGCAGCCCGGGACACAATAGCAATCAGCCCCAGCATTTT. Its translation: CASSPGHNSNQPQHF.

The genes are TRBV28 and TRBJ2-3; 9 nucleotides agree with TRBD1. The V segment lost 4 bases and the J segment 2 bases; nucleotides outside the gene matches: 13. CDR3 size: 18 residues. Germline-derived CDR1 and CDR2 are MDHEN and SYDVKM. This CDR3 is CASSSGTGSWPNTDTQYF. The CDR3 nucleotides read TGTGCCAGCAGTTCCGGGACAGGGTCCTGGCCTAACACAGATACGCAGTATTTT.

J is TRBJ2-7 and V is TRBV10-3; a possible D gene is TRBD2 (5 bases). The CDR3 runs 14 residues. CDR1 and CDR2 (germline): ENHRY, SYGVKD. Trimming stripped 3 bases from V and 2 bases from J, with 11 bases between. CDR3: CAISDGLDAYEQYF. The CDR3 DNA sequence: TGTGCCATCAGTGATGGACTCGACGCCTACGAGCAGTACTTC.

CDR3 sequence reads: CASRRLAGGAETQYF. The CDR3 region has the DNA TGTGCCAGCAGGAGACTAGCGGGAGGTGCCGAGACCCAGTACTTC. The rearrangement joins TRBV27 to TRBJ2-5; TRBD2 matches 13 bases. This CDR3 is built from 15 residues. V lost 6 bases and J lost 5; bases outside the gene matches: 6. Germline V gene lookup returns CDR1 MNHEY and CDR2 SMNVEV (reference sequence).

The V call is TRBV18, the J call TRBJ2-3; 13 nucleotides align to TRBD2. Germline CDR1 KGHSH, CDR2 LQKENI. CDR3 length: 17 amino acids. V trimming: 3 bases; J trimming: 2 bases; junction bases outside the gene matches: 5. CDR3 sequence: CASSPRTSGSFTDTQYF. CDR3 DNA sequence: TGTGCCAGCTCACCGCGGACTAGCGGGAGTTTCACAGATACGCAGTATTTT.

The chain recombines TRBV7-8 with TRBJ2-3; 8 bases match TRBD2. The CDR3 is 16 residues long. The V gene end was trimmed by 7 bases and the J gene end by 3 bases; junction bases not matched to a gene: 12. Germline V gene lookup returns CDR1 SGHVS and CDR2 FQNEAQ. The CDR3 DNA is TGTGCCAGCAACGCTAACCTAGCGGGCATAACAGATACGCAGTATTTT. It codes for CASNANLAGITDTQYF.

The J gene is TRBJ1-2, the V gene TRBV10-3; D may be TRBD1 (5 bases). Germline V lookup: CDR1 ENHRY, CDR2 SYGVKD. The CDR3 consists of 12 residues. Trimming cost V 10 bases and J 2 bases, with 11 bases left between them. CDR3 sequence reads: CANYGANYGYTF. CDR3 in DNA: TGTGCCAATTATGGGGCCAACTATGGCTACACCTTC.

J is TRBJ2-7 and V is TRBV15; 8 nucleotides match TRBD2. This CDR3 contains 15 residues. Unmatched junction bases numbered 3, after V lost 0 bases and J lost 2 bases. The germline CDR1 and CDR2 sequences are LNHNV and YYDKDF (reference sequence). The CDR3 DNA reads TGTGCCACCAGCAGAGAACGGGAGGGCCCCTACGAGCAGTACTTC. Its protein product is CATSREREGPYEQYF.

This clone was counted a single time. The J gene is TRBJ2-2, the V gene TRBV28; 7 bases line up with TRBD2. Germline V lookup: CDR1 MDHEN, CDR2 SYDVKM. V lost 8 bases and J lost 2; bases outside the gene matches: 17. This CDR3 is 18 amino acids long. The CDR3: CASCNPPGRESNTGELFF. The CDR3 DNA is TGTGCCAGCTGTAACCCCCCCGGGCGGGAGTCTAACACCGGGGAGCTGTTTTTT. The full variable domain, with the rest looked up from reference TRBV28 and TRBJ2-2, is DVKVTQSSRYLVKRTGEKVFLECVQDMDHENMFWYRQDPGLGLRLIYFSYDVKMKEKGDIPEGYSVSREKKERFSLILESASTNQTSMYLCASCNPPGRESNTGELFFGEGSRLTVL.

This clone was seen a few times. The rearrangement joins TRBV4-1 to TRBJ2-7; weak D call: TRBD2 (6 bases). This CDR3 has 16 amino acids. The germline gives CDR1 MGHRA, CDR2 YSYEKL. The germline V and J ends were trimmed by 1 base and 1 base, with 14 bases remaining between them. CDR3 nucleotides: TGCGCCAGCAGCCAAGGTCGTCTGCGGGGTTCCTACGAGCAGTACTTC. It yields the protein CASSQGRLRGSYEQYF.

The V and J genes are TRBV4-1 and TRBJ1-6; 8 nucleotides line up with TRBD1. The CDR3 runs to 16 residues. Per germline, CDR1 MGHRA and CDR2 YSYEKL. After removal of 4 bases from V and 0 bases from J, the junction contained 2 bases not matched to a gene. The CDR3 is CASSLGQVSYNSPLHF. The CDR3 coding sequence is TGCGCCAGCAGCCTGGGACAGGTCTCCTATAATTCACCCCTCCACTTT.

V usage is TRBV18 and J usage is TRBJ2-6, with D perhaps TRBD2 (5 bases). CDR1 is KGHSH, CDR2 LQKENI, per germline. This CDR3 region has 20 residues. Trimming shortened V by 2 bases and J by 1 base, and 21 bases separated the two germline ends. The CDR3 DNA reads TGTGCCAGCTCACCATCGTTACCTTTACTAGAAACATCTGGGGCCAACGTCCTGACTTTC. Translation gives CASSPSLPLLETSGANVLTF.

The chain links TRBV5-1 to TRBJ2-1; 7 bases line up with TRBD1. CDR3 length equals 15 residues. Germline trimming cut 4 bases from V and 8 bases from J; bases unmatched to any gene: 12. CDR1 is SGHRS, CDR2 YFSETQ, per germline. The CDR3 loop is CASSLFPTGRDEQFF. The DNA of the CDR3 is TGCGCCAGCAGCCTCTTTCCGACAGGGCGGGATGAGCAGTTCTTC.

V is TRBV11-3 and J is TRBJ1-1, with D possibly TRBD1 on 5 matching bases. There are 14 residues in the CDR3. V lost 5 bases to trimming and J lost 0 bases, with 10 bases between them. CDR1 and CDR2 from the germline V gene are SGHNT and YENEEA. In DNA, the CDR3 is TGTGCCAGCAGCCAGGGACTGATGAACACTGAAGCTTTCTTT. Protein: CASSQGLMNTEAFF. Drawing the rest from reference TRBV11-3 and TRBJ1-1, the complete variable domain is EAGVVQSPRYKIIEKKQPVAFWCNPISGHNTLYWYLQNLGQGPELLIRYENEEAVDDSQLPKDRFSAERLKGVDSTLKIQPAELGDSAVYLCASSQGLMNTEAFFGQGTRLTVV.

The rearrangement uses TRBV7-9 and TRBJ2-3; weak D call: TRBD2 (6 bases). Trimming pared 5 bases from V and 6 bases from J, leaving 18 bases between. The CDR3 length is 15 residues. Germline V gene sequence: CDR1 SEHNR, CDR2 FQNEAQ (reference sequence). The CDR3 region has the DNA TGTGCCAGCAGCCCCCCGCTAGCGTTCATGGATACGCAGTATTTT. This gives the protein CASSPPLAFMDTQYF. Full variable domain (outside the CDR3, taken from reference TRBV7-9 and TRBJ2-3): DTGVSQNPRHKITKRGQNVTFRCDPISEHNRLYWYRQTLGQGPEFLTYFQNEAQLEKSRLLSDRFSAERPKGSFSTLEIQRTEQGDSAMYLCASSPPLAFMDTQYFGPGTRLTVL.